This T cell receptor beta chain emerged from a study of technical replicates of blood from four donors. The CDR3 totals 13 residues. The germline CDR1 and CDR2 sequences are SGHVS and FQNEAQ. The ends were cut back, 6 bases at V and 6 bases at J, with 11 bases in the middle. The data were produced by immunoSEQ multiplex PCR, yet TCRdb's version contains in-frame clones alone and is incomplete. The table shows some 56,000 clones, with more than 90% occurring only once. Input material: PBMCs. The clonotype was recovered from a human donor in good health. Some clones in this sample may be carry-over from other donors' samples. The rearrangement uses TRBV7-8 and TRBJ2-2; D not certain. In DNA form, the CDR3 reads TGTGCCAGCAGGCCGACGAGCGCCGGGGAGCTGTTTTTT. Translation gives CASRPTSAGELFF.